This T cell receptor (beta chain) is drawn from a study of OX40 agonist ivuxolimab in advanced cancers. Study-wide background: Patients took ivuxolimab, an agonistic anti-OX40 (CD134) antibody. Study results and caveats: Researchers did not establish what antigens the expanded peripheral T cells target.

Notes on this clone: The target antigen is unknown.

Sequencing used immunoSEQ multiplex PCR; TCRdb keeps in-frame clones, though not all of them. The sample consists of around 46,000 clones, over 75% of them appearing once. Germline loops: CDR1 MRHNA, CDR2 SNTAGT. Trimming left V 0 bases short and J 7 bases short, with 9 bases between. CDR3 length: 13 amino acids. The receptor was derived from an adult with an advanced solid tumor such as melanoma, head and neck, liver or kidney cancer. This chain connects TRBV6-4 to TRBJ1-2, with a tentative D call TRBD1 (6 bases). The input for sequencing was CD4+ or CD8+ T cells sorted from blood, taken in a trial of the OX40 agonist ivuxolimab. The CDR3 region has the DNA TGTGCCAGCAGTGACTCGATAGGGGGTGGCTACACCTTC. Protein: CASSDSIGGGYTF.